This T cell receptor (beta chain) was captured by sequencing in a study of PD-1 blockade in classical Hodgkin lymphoma. Described time point: cycle 4 day 1 (C4D1), after more than 5 weeks of nivolumab. Every one of the patients relapsed after autologous stem cell transplantation (brentuximab vedotin exposure was variable). Out of thawed PBMCs, magnetic negative selection purified CD4+ T cells. Broader study findings: What drove the repertoire differences, possibly disease activity or prior therapy, has not been defined.

The table came from immunoSEQ multiplex PCR; TCRdb's copy has only in-frame clones and leaves some out. The data show 32,000 or so clones, about 88% seen once. On this clone: Its antigen is still unknown.

V lost 3 bases and J lost 9; bases outside the gene matches: 7. Per germline, CDR1 SGHKS and CDR2 YYEKEE (reference sequence). The CDR3 covers 14 residues. This sample comprised CD4+ T cells from blood, obtained before the fourth cycle of nivolumab. This sequence was found in a human donor with classical Hodgkin lymphoma. The genes are TRBV5-5 and TRBJ2-2; 8 bases fit TRBD1. DNA for the CDR3: TGTGCCAGCAGCTCGACAGGGGATGGGCGGGAGCTGTTTTTT. Amino acids: CASSSTGDGRELFF. Using reference TRBV5-5 and TRBJ2-2 for the parts outside the CDR3, the full variable domain is DAGVTQSPTHLIKTRGQQVTLRCSPISGHKSVSWYQQVLGQGPQFIFQYYEKEERGRGNFPDRFSARQFPNYSSELNVNALLLGDSALYLCASSSTGDGRELFFGEGSRLTVL.